These 27 T cell receptor beta chains came from one sample sequenced in a study of T cells in Graves' hyperthyroidism and ophthalmopathy. Amplification yielded TCR beta CDR3 regions, with RNA transcripts as the source. First-round RT-PCR with HTBI primers amplified the TCR CDR3 region. From the multiplex PCR reads, TCRdb called clonotypes with MiXCR, one entry per CDR3 protein. This table holds a few hundred thousand distinct CDR3 sequences, over 12% found once. Sequencing input: blood. Receptor source: a woman aged 55-70 years with Graves' ophthalmopathy.

This clonotype was counted at least ten times. The CDR3 DNA reads as TGCAGCGTTGAGGCCTACGTGAACACTGAAGCTTTCTTT. Protein: CSVEAYVNTEAFF. V and J are TRBV29-1 and TRBJ1-1; D unclear. Trimming took off 3 bases at V and 0 bases at J, with 8 bases between the two ends. Germline V lookup: CDR1 SQVTM, CDR2 ANQGSEA. The CDR3 sequence is 13 residues long.

This clonotype was seen repeatedly, ten times or more. The gene calls are TRBV28 and TRBJ2-7; TRBD1 might be the D (5 bases). With 3 bases removed from V and 3 bases from J, the gap between germline ends came to 6 bases. Germline CDR1 reads MDHEN; CDR2 reads SYDVKM. The CDR3 has 12 residues. The CDR3 DNA is TGTGCCAGCAGTTTTGACAGCTACGAGCAGTACTTC. It codes for CASSFDSYEQYF. The variable domain in full, completed from reference TRBV28 and TRBJ2-7, reads DVKVTQSSRYLVKRTGEKVFLECVQDMDHENMFWYRQDPGLGLRLIYFSYDVKMKEKGDIPEGYSVSREKKERFSLILESASTNQTSMYLCASSFDSYEQYFGPGTRLTVT.

The rearrangement joins TRBV6-1 to TRBJ2-1; 8 nucleotides match TRBD2. Germline lookup yields CDR1 MNHNS and CDR2 SASEGT. J gave up 7 bases and V 9 bases, and 17 bases lay outside the gene matches. This CDR3 spans 16 amino acids. This chain's CDR3 is CASMNQYSGIVNEQFF. CDR3 nucleotide sequence: TGTGCCAGTATGAACCAGTATAGCGGGATTGTAAATGAGCAGTTCTTC.

This clonotype was recorded many times. The chain employs TRBV2 and TRBJ2-5; 14 nucleotides agree with TRBD2. The germline V gene has CDR1 SNHLY and CDR2 FYNNEI. CDR3 length: 17 residues. V lost 6 bases and J lost 5; bases outside the gene matches: 11. The CDR3 region is CASSDPGLAGAGETQYF. The CDR3 nucleotides are TGTGCCAGCAGCGACCCGGGACTAGCGGGGGCCGGGGAGACCCAGTACTTC.

Comments on this clonotype: A much larger clone sits a single nucleotide away, making a read error possible. The chain is built from TRBV28 and TRBJ2-1; 9 nucleotides align to TRBD2. There are 17 residues in the CDR3. The germline CDR1 and CDR2 sequences are MDHEN and SYDVKM. DNA for the CDR3: TGTGCCAGCAGTTCCCCTCGGCGGGAGGGCCGTTACACTGAGCAGTTCTTC. This encodes CASSSPRREGRYTEQFF.

This clonotype was counted a few times. The V call is TRBV19, the J call TRBJ2-7; D unclear. Germline CDR1 and CDR2: LNHDA and SQIVND (reference sequence). Trimming removed 6 bases at V and 3 bases at J, with 15 bases between. CDR3 length: 14 residues. CDR3 protein: CASSQEGSLYEQYF. In DNA form, the CDR3 reads TGTGCCAGTAGCCAAGAAGGTTCTCTCTACGAGCAGTACTTC.

This clonotype was recorded a few times. This chain uses TRBV20-1 with TRBJ1-2, with D possibly matching TRBD1 (5 bases). Looked up from germline, CDR1 is DFQATT and CDR2 is SNEGSKA (reference sequence). The length of the CDR3 is 15 residues. The ends were cut back, 2 bases at V and 4 bases at J, with 17 bases in the middle. CDR3 protein: CSARISIGDSYGYTF. The CDR3 nucleotides read TGCAGTGCTAGAATTTCTATTGGGGACTCCTATGGCTACACCTTC.

This clonotype came up many times. The rearrangement uses TRBV7-9 and TRBJ2-1; 12 positions match TRBD2. V lost 1 base to trimming and J lost 6 bases; unmatched junction nucleotides: 4. The CDR3 consists of 16 residues. The germline CDR1 and CDR2 sequences are SEHNR and FQNEAQ (reference sequence). CDR3 region: CASSLGRTSGINEQFF. The CDR3 DNA reads TGTGCCAGCAGCTTAGGGAGGACTAGCGGGATCAATGAGCAGTTCTTC.

There are many counts of this clonotype. The chain joins TRBV5-5 to TRBJ2-7; 14 bases align to TRBD2. V was clipped by 4 bases and J by 3 bases; unmatched bases: 6. Germline CDR1 and CDR2: SGHKS and YYEKEE (reference sequence). The CDR3 runs 16 residues. CDR3 sequence reads: CASSRGGTSGSYEQYF. CDR3 coding DNA: TGTGCCAGCAGCCGGGGAGGGACTAGCGGGAGCTACGAGCAGTACTTC.

V gene TRBV12-5 combines with J gene TRBJ2-1, with D perhaps matching TRBD2 (6 bases). The V end was cut by 0 bases, the J end by 5 bases, with 11 bases between. CDR3 size: 15 residues. Per germline, CDR1 LGHNT and CDR2 FRNRAP. CDR3 nucleotides: TGTGCTAGTGGTTTGGTACGGGGGACCCACAATGAGCAGTTCTTC. Residues: CASGLVRGTHNEQFF.

This clonotype came up a few times. The rearrangement uses TRBV5-1 and TRBJ2-2; perhaps D is TRBD1 or TRBD2 (5 bases each). CDR1 is SGHRS, CDR2 YFSETQ, per germline. V gave up 2 bases and J gave up 0 bases, with 8 bases separating them. The CDR3 spans 15 residues. The CDR3 spells CASSLGDANTGELFF. CDR3 bases: TGCGCCAGCAGCTTAGGGGACGCGAACACCGGGGAGCTGTTTTTT.

The table lists this clonotype with a few counts. The chain employs TRBV6-2 or TRBV6-3 and TRBJ2-3; 11 bases match TRBD2. The CDR3 has 15 amino acids. Trimming removed 6 bases from V and 3 bases from J; junction bases left unmatched: 5. Germline assignment: CDR1 MNHEY and CDR2 SVGEGT. The CDR3 reads CASRILAGVTDTQYF. CDR3 DNA sequence: TGTGCCAGCAGGATACTAGCGGGAGTAACAGATACGCAGTATTTT.

This clonotype was found a few times. The V gene is TRBV11-2, the J gene TRBJ1-6; 8 nucleotides match TRBD1. The CDR3 is made up of 15 amino acids. Losses at the gene ends were 2 bases for V and 9 bases for J; bases not matched to a gene: 6. The germline CDR1 and CDR2 sequences are SGHAT and FQNNGV. CDR3 nucleotides: TGTGCCAGCAGCTTACAGGGGGCGCCCGGTTCACCCCTCCACTTT. This encodes CASSLQGAPGSPLHF. Supplemented by reference TRBV11-2 and TRBJ1-6, the full variable domain reads EAGVAQSPRYKIIEKRQSVAFWCNPISGHATLYWYQQILGQGPKLLIQFQNNGVVDDSQLPKDRFSAERLKGVDSTLKIQPAKLEDSAVYLCASSLQGAPGSPLHFGNGTRLTVT.

The genes are TRBV11-2 and TRBJ2-7, with 13 bases matching TRBD2. The length of the CDR3 is 17 residues. CDR1 SGHAT and CDR2 FQNNGV come from the germline V gene. V lost 2 bases, J lost 6 bases, and 10 bases stayed unmatched. In DNA, the CDR3 is TGTGCCAGCAGCTTATTCGGGACTAGCGGGATACGCGGCGAGCAGTACTTC. Translating it yields CASSLFGTSGIRGEQYF. The complete variable domain, with remaining parts taken from reference TRBV11-2 and TRBJ2-7, reads EAGVAQSPRYKIIEKRQSVAFWCNPISGHATLYWYQQILGQGPKLLIQFQNNGVVDDSQLPKDRFSAERLKGVDSTLKIQPAKLEDSAVYLCASSLFGTSGIRGEQYFGPGTRLTVT.

The gene calls are TRBV15 and TRBJ2-1; 7 nucleotides align to TRBD2. V lost 0 bases to trimming and J lost 7 bases; unmatched junction nucleotides: 18. CDR3 length equals 19 residues. Per the germline V gene, CDR1 is LNHNV and CDR2 is YYDKDF (reference sequence). CDR3 DNA sequence: TGTGCCACCAGCAGAGAGAGAGGGCCGGGTGGGAGGGCCAGGAATGAGCAGTTCTTC. It is translated as CATSRERGPGGRARNEQFF.

The chain joins TRBV5-5 to TRBJ1-3, with TRBD1 as a possible D gene (5 bases). With 6 bases removed from V and 0 bases from J, the gap between germline ends came to 10 bases. Germline lookup yields CDR1 SGHKS and CDR2 YYEKEE (reference sequence). CDR3 length: 14 amino acids. CDR3 amino acids: CASTRGDSGNTIYF. In DNA, the CDR3 is TGTGCCAGCACCCGGGGGGACTCTGGAAACACCATATATTTT.

A few counts support this clonotype. V and J are TRBV19 and TRBJ2-4, with D uncertain. V was trimmed by 9 bases and J by 7 bases, leaving 13 bases between them. Germline V gene data show CDR1 as LNHDA and CDR2 as SQIVND (reference sequence). The CDR3 runs to 12 residues. CDR3 sequence: CASGTSANIQYF. The CDR3 nucleotides read TGTGCCAGCGGCACCTCGGCCAACATTCAGTACTTC.

This clonotype was observed many times. This sequence joins TRBV5-1 and TRBJ1-1, with TRBD1 matching over 7 bases. The CDR3 contains 13 residues. With V trimmed by 3 bases and J by 4 bases, 3 bases remained unmatched. Germline V gene sequence: CDR1 SGHRS, CDR2 YFSETQ. CDR3 in amino acids: CASSSGQATEAFF. For the CDR3, the DNA is TGCGCCAGCAGCTCCGGACAGGCCACTGAAGCTTTCTTT.

This clonotype was observed many times. The CDR3 spells CASSLVPGLGFANTGELFF. DNA of the CDR3: TGTGCCAGCAGTTTGGTGCCGGGACTAGGTTTTGCGAACACCGGGGAGCTGTTTTTT. V usage is TRBV28 and J usage is TRBJ2-2; 8 bases fit TRBD2. The CDR3 loop spans 19 amino acids. With V trimmed by 3 bases and J by 0 bases, 12 bases remained unmatched. CDR1 and CDR2 from the germline V gene are MDHEN and SYDVKM.

This clonotype was detected a few times. This chain connects TRBV7-9 to TRBJ2-2; D tentatively fits TRBD1 or TRBD2 (5 bases each). Per germline, CDR1 SEHNR and CDR2 FQNEAQ (reference sequence). Trimming removed 2 bases from V and 4 bases from J, with 14 bases in between. There are 16 residues in the CDR3. CDR3 nucleotides: TGTGCCAGCAGCTTATCAGGCAGGGCGGGCACCGGGGAGCTGTTTTTT. It translates to CASSLSGRAGTGELFF.

This clonotype occurred many times. V usage is TRBV4-1 and J usage is TRBJ2-3; possibly TRBD1 for D (5 bases). The V and J ends lost 1 base and 0 bases respectively, with 11 bases between them. Germline V CDR1 and CDR2: MGHRA, YSYEKL. This CDR3 has 16 amino acids. This CDR3 reads CASSQGVGLSTDTQYF. CDR3 nucleotides: TGCGCCAGCAGCCAAGGGGTGGGGCTGAGCACAGATACGCAGTATTTT.

The chain links TRBV6-2 or TRBV6-3 to TRBJ2-1; 12 nucleotides align to TRBD1. The CDR3 sequence is 14 residues long. V lost 5 bases, J lost 9 bases, and 5 bases stayed unmatched. The germline gives CDR1 MNHEY, CDR2 SVGEGT. The CDR3: CASSVGQGATEQFF. CDR3 sequence (DNA): TGTGCCAGCAGTGTGGGACAGGGGGCAACTGAGCAGTTCTTC.

This clonotype was found many times. This chain uses TRBV6-1 with TRBJ1-4, with D possibly matching TRBD1 (5 bases). The CDR3 runs to 16 residues. Germline CDR1 and CDR2: MNHNS and SASEGT. Between the trimmed V and J ends, which lost 7 bases and 2 bases, there was a span of 17 bases. CDR3 DNA sequence: TGTGCCAGCACCGCCTCGGGGGGGAGGACTAATGAAAAACTGTTTTTT. Its protein product is CASTASGGRTNEKLFF.

This clonotype has just a few counts. The chain employs TRBV12-3 or TRBV12-4 and TRBJ2-1; 8 positions match TRBD1. Trimming took 7 bases from V and 0 from J; bases not matched to a gene: 11. CDR3 size: 17 residues. CDR3 loop: CASIPGTGSNSYNEQFF. The CDR3 coding sequence is TGTGCCAGCATCCCCGGGACAGGATCAAACTCCTACAATGAGCAGTTCTTC.

The J gene is TRBJ2-1, the V gene TRBV20-1; D may match TRBD1 or TRBD2 (6 bases each). The ends were cut back, 3 bases at V and 4 bases at J, with 19 bases in the middle. This CDR3 is built from 16 residues. The germline gives CDR1 DFQATT, CDR2 SNEGSKA (reference sequence). CDR3: CSASQGPGAGYNEQFF. The CDR3 nucleotides are TGCAGTGCTAGTCAGGGTCCGGGGGCAGGGTACAATGAGCAGTTCTTC.

The chain couples TRBV7-2 to TRBJ2-5; D not resolved. The CDR3 covers 15 residues. CDR1 is SGHTA, CDR2 FQGNSA, per germline. Trimming removed 5 bases from V and 5 bases from J, with 18 bases in between. The CDR3 is CASSLDPNEWETQYF. Written as DNA, the CDR3 is TGTGCCAGCAGCCTAGACCCGAATGAGTGGGAGACCCAGTACTTC.

As concerns this clonotype: This may be a read error, as it is one base from a much larger clone. This likely comes from a read error, as the CDR3 has no conserved phenylalanine or tryptophan at its end. This rearrangement joins TRBV7-9 to TRBJ2-3; D may be TRBD2 (5 bases). The CDR3 has 14 residues. The germline V and J ends were trimmed by 7 bases and 4 bases, with 15 bases remaining between them. Per the germline V gene, CDR1 is SEHNR and CDR2 is FQNEAQ (reference sequence). The CDR3 nucleotides read TGTGCCAGCACCTCCCGGGGTATCGCAGATACGCAGTATTCT. Protein sequence: CASTSRGIADTQYS.